This T cell receptor (beta chain) was profiled in a study of blood T cell repertoires in COVID-19. Study-level information: Some COVID-19 samples were acute and others convalescent; all came from the United States, Italy and Spain. From T cells, B-cell-depleted T cells, or PBMCs came the material, which was cDNA or gDNA.

During active infection, Seattle patients enrolled and were then monitored through disease. How the authors handled the data: Scientists estimated how many nucleated cells there were by amplifying reference gene primers. Using immunoSEQ multiplex PCR, the repertoire was profiled, and TCRdb retains in-frame clones only, with some absent. The V and J calls and clone size come from that table; D and trimming were worked out from the DNA. The sample lists some 500,000 clones, roughly 89% occurring once. The CDR3 consists of 15 residues. The germline V gene encodes CDR1 KGHSH and CDR2 LQKENI. Trimming took 4 bases from V and 2 from J, leaving 12 bases between them.

The TCR sequence derives from a woman aged 50 to 60 with COVID-19, enrolled during active disease. The specimen sequenced was peripheral blood. V usage is TRBV18 and J usage is TRBJ1-5, with D unresolved. The CDR3 DNA follows: TGTGCCAGCTCACAGACCGGGAGCGGCAATCAGCCCCAGCATTTT. Amino acid sequence: CASSQTGSGNQPQHF.